This TCR beta chain was retrieved from a study of radiotherapy plus CTLA-4 blockade in lung cancer. Overall study: Objective responses were documented in under 20% of patients, with disease control in roughly 30%.

Focal radiation plus CTLA-4 blockade with ipilimumab was administered to patients who had chemo-refractory metastatic non-small-cell lung cancer. The assay was immunoSEQ multiplex PCR, and TCRdb's table has in-frame clones only and misses some. The sample lists 40,000 to 45,000 clones, around 75% seen once, with 9.8% in the top ten. Study results and caveats: Once radiotherapy plus ipilimumab had been given, TCR clones derived from tumor expanded in blood. Interferon-beta, together with early blood T cell clone dynamics, reportedly best predicted response.

Worth noting for this clone: What it binds is not known. At the DNA level, this CDR3 is encoded by other sequences in the same sample as well.

CDR3 size: 16 residues. Germline loops: CDR1 SGHRS, CDR2 YFSETQ. J was trimmed by 8 bases and V by 4 bases; bases with no gene match: 10. V and J are TRBV5-1 and TRBJ2-1; 12 bases agree with TRBD2. The specimen comprised peripheral blood, sampled from a patient treated with radiotherapy plus ipilimumab. The receptor comes from a human donor with non-small cell lung cancer who had stable disease on radiotherapy plus ipilimumab. The CDR3 DNA sequence: TGCGCCAGCAGCGGGGGGCTAGCGGGGGGGCACGATGAGCAGTTCTTC. Translation gives CASSGGLAGGHDEQFF.